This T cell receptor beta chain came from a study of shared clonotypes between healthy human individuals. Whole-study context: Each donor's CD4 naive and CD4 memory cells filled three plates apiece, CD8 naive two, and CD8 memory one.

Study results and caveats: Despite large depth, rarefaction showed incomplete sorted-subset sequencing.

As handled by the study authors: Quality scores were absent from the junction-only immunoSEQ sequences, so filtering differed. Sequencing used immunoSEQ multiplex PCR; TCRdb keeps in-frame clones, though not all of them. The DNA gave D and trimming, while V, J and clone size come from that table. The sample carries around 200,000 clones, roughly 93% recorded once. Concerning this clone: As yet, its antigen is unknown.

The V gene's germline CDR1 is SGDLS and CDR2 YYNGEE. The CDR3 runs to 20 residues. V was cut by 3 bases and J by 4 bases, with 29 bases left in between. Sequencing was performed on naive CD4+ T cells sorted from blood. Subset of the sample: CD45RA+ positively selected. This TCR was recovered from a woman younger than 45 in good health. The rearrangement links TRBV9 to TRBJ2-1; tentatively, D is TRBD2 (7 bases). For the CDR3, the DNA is TGTGCCAGCAGCGCCCGTCACGGGGGGCCCGGGCTAGCGGAATACAATGAGCAGTTCTTC. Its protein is CASSARHGGPGLAEYNEQFF. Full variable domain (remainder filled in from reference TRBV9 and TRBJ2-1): DSGVTQTPKHLITATGQRVTLRCSPRSGDLSVYWYQQSLDQGLQFLIQYYNGEERAKGNILERFSAQQFPDLHSELNLSSLELGDSALYFCASSARHGGPGLAEYNEQFFGPGTRLTVL.